This TCR beta chain was sequenced in a study of molecular identifiers for immune sequencing clone quantification. Across the whole study: Replicates partitioned RNA from around 20,000 or 100,000 naive CD8 cells into five parts, sequencing four.

As previously described, bulk TCR libraries were made using listed TCR primers. Each CDR3 protein gets one entry after TCRdb re-called the PCR reads with MiXCR. The data contain tens of thousands of distinct CDR3 sequences, over 15% of them singletons. This CDR3 spans 19 amino acids. Germline V lookup: CDR1 MNHNS, CDR2 SASEGT. Losses at the gene ends were 4 bases for V and 0 bases for J; bases not matched to a gene: 12. There are many counts of this clonotype. Its matching antigen is unknown. Study-level findings and limits: Clones carrying above 20 RNA copies accounted for over 97% of effector molecules, under 1% in naive cells.

Naive CD8 T cells underwent sorting with the CD8+CD4-CCR7+CD45RA+ definition. The sequence derives from a human donor in good health. Some libraries in this study had Jurkat cell RNA spiked in. The sample was naive CD8+ T cells from blood, with Jurkat cell RNA spiked in. This sample's subset: FACS-sorted CD8+CD4-CCR7+CD45RA+ naive T cells. The V and J genes are TRBV6-1 and TRBJ2-1, with 10 positions matching TRBD2. The chain's CDR3 is CASSAPWGSSGSSYNEQFF. CDR3 in DNA: TGTGCCAGCAGTGCCCCTTGGGGCTCTAGCGGGAGCTCCTACAATGAGCAGTTCTTC.